This T cell receptor beta chain was sequenced during a study of blood T cell repertoires in COVID-19. The germline gives CDR1 MGHRA, CDR2 YSYEKL. V dropped 4 bases and J dropped 4 bases, with 13 bases sitting between them. The CDR3 loop spans 14 amino acids. In the original analysis: Reference gene primer amplification gave estimated nucleated cell counts. Method: immunoSEQ multiplex PCR; TCRdb's copy keeps in-frame clones and lacks some. V and J calls and clone size are those listed in that table; D and trimming were worked out from the DNA. The profile shows some 210,000 clones, 92% of them singletons.

The sequence was collected from a man aged 30-40 years with acute or convalescent COVID-19. The chain joins TRBV4-1 to TRBJ1-2; no clear D. The sequencing sample was made of peripheral blood. In nucleotides, the CDR3 is TGCGCCAGCAGCCTTTCCCGGCAGGTCTATGGCTACACCTTC. This sequence encodes CASSLSRQVYGYTF.